This T cell receptor (beta chain) was observed in a study of early T cells in non-severe SARS-CoV-2 infection. About the research overall: Chains were unpaired, as sequencing was done on bulk RNA from unsorted whole blood.

Findings of the study overall: The matching step, a VDJdb search, favored anti-spike CD8 responses and missed private and CD4 specificities.

The CDR3 extends over 14 amino acids. V shed 5 bases and J shed 2 bases, with 13 bases lying between them. The germline gives CDR1 SGHAT, CDR2 FQNNGV. The TCR library protocol was used to attach unique molecular identifiers. These identifiers were attached to individual cDNA molecules. TCRdb re-called the 5' RACE reads with MiXCR, one entry per CDR3 protein. There are 75,000 to 90,000 distinct CDR3 sequences in the sample; roughly 13% occur only once, and around 1.1% lies in the top ten. This clonotype was seen many times. Its antigen is undetermined. The sequencing sample was made of whole blood. The TCR was taken from an adult who was a healthcare worker with PCR-confirmed SARS-CoV-2 infection or an uninfected control (not recorded which). The chain has TRBV11-2 and TRBJ2-7; D is unresolved. DNA for the CDR3: TGTGCCAGCAGCCCCCGCGCAGGCCCCTACGAGCAGTACTTC. Its translation: CASSPRAGPYEQYF.